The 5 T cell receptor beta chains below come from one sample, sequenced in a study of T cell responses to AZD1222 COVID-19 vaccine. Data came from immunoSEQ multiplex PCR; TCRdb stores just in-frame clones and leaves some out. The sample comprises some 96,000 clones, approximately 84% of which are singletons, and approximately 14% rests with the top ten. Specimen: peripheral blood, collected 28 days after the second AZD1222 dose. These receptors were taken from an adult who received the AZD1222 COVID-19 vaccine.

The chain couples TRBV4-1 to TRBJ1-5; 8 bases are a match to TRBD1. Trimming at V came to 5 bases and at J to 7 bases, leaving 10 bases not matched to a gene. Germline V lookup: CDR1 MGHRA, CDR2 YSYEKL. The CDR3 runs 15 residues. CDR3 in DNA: TGCGCCAGCAGCGTTGGCACGTCAGGGGGCCAGCCCCAGCATTTT. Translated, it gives CASSVGTSGGQPQHF.

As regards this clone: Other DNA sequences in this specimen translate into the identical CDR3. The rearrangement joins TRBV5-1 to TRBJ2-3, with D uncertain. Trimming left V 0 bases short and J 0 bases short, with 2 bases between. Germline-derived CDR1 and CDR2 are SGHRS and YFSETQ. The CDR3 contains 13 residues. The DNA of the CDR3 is TGCGCCAGCAGCTTGGCGAGCACAGATACGCAGTATTTT. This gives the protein CASSLASTDTQYF.

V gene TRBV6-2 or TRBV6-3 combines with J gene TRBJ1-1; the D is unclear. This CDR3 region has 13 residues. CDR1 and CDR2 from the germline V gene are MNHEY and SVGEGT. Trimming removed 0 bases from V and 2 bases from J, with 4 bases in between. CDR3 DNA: TGTGCCAGCAGTTACTCAGCTAACACTGAAGCTTTCTTT. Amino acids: CASSYSANTEAFF.

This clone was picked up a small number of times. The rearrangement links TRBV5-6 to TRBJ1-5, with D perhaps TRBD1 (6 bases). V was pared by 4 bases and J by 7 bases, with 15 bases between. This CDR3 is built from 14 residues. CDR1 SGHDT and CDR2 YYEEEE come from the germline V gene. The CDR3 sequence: CASSTRQVGQPQHF. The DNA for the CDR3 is TGTGCCAGCAGCACCCGACAGGTGGGGCAGCCCCAGCATTTT.

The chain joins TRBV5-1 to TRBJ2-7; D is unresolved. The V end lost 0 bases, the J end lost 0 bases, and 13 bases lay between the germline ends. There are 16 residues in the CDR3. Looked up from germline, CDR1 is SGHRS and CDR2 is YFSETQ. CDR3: CASSLVPRSLSYEQYF. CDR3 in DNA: TGCGCCAGCAGCTTGGTACCCAGGTCCCTCTCCTACGAGCAGTACTTC.